One and the same sample provided the 18 T cell receptor beta chains below, sequenced in a study of regulatory T cells in long-lasting Graves disease. For TCR beta, libraries came from iRepertoire HTBI primers and Arm-PCR of CDR3 regions. MiXCR, run by TCRdb on the multiplex PCR reads, gives a single entry per CDR3 protein. The profile covers around 480,000 distinct CDR3 sequences, with 16% appearing a single time and more than 10% taken by the ten largest. Time point here: newly diagnosed GD, antithyroid drugs for less than 3 months. RNA from PBMCs was the source of the TCR library. This sample was shared with a second study, whose subject was T cells in Graves' hyperthyroidism and ophthalmopathy.

This specimen consisted of peripheral blood mononuclear cells (PBMCs), obtained at new diagnosis, from a patient treated with antithyroid drugs. These receptors were collected from a man in his forties or fifties with Graves disease.

V usage is TRBV12-3 or TRBV12-4 and J usage is TRBJ1-4; possible D gene TRBD1, 6 bases. The CDR3 sequence is 14 residues long. The V end was cut by 6 bases, the J end by 4 bases, with 12 bases between. The CDR3 sequence is CASRRQEFNEKLFF. CDR3 nucleotide sequence: TGTGCCAGCAGACGACAGGAGTTTAATGAAAAACTGTTTTTT.

This clonotype was detected many times. J is TRBJ2-1 and V is TRBV20-1, with 9 bases fitting TRBD2. V lost 2 bases, J lost 5 bases, and 7 bases stayed unmatched. This CDR3 comprises 15 residues. Germline V gives CDR1 DFQATT, CDR2 SNEGSKA (reference sequence). The CDR3, as DNA: TGCAGTGCTAGAAGTAGCGGGAGTAAGAACAATGAGCAGTTCTTC. Translated, it gives CSARSSGSKNNEQFF.

This clonotype has only a few counts. CDR3 bases: TGCGCCAGCAGCTTGGCTGGGGGATTGGGGCAGTACTTC. This gives the protein CASSLAGGLGQYF. The genes are TRBV5-1 and TRBJ2-7; D possibly matches TRBD1 or TRBD2 (5 bases each). CDR1 SGHRS and CDR2 YFSETQ come from the germline V gene. This CDR3 has 13 amino acids. Trimming removed 0 bases at V and 9 bases at J, with 13 bases between. The full variable domain, rest sourced from reference TRBV5-1 and TRBJ2-7, is KAGVTQTPRYLIKTRGQQVTLSCSPISGHRSVSWYQQTPGQGLQFLFEYFSETQRNKGNFPGRFSGRQFSNSRSEMNVSTLELGDSALYLCASSLAGGLGQYFGPGTRLTVT.

This clonotype was recorded at least ten times. Here the CDR3 DNA reads TGCGCCAGCAGCTTGGCCATCGGACATCAGTCCTACGAGCAGTACTTC. Translated, it gives CASSLAIGHQSYEQYF. The chain combines TRBV5-1 with TRBJ2-7; possible D gene TRBD1, 5 bases. CDR1 and CDR2 (germline): SGHRS, YFSETQ. V lost 0 bases and J 1 base, leaving 14 bases between the germline ends. The CDR3 totals 16 residues. The complete variable domain, with remaining parts taken from reference TRBV5-1 and TRBJ2-7, reads KAGVTQTPRYLIKTRGQQVTLSCSPISGHRSVSWYQQTPGQGLQFLFEYFSETQRNKGNFPGRFSGRQFSNSRSEMNVSTLELGDSALYLCASSLAIGHQSYEQYFGPGTRLTVT.

This clonotype was recorded many times. The gene calls are TRBV5-1 and TRBJ2-1; D possibly corresponds to TRBD2 (5 bases). The CDR3 runs 14 residues. Germline V gene sequence: CDR1 SGHRS, CDR2 YFSETQ. The germline V and J ends were trimmed by 2 bases and 5 bases, with 11 bases remaining between them. CDR3 residues: CASSFGGSNNEQFF. The CDR3, as DNA: TGCGCCAGCAGCTTTGGTGGGAGCAACAATGAGCAGTTCTTC. Variable domain in full (rest from reference TRBV5-1 and TRBJ2-1): KAGVTQTPRYLIKTRGQQVTLSCSPISGHRSVSWYQQTPGQGLQFLFEYFSETQRNKGNFPGRFSGRQFSNSRSEMNVSTLELGDSALYLCASSFGGSNNEQFFGPGTRLTVL.

In this sample, this clonotype turned up many times. The chain has TRBV5-1 and TRBJ1-2, with a tentative D call TRBD1 (5 bases). The germline CDR1 and CDR2 sequences are SGHRS and YFSETQ. Trimming stripped 4 bases from V and 2 bases from J, with 9 bases between. The CDR3 sequence is 13 residues long. CDR3 loop: CASSGDGNYGYTF. The CDR3 nucleotides are TGCGCCAGCAGCGGGGACGGGAACTATGGCTACACCTTC.

This clonotype was detected ten times or more. The rearrangement joins TRBV20-1 to TRBJ2-7; 12 nucleotides align to TRBD2. Germline-derived CDR1 and CDR2 are DFQATT and SNEGSKA (reference sequence). V shed 3 bases and J 2 bases; nucleotides not matched to a gene: 5. The CDR3 has 15 residues. For the CDR3, the DNA is TGCAGTGCTAGTTGGGGACTAGCGGGCCCCTACGAGCAGTACTTC. As protein: CSASWGLAGPYEQYF.

This clonotype has at least ten counts. The chain employs TRBV5-1 and TRBJ2-7; D remains unclear. Germline V gives CDR1 SGHRS, CDR2 YFSETQ. Deletions cut 1 base from V and 5 bases from J, with 10 bases between. The CDR3 is 13 amino acids. CDR3 amino acids: CASSLLERNEQYF. For the CDR3, the DNA is TGCGCCAGCAGCTTGCTTGAAAGGAACGAGCAGTACTTC.

This clonotype appeared many times. The chain combines TRBV3-1 with TRBJ2-1; 7 bases line up with TRBD1. This CDR3 contains 13 residues. V was pared by 8 bases and J by 8 bases, with 9 bases of the junction left unmatched. Germline-derived CDR1 and CDR2 are LGHDT and YNNKEL (reference sequence). The CDR3 region has the DNA TGTGCCAGCTCGAGGGGGCTCCCCGATGAGCAGTTCTTC. As protein: CASSRGLPDEQFF.

This clonotype was recorded many times. The rearrangement joins TRBV2 to TRBJ2-7; D is ambiguous. The CDR3 contains 12 residues. Germline CDR1 SNHLY, CDR2 FYNNEI. The V end was cut by 8 bases, the J end by 3 bases, with 11 bases between. DNA for the CDR3: TGTGCCAGCGGAGAGGTCCACTACGAGCAGTACTTC. It specifies CASGEVHYEQYF.

This clonotype was observed a handful of times. This chain joins TRBV7-9 and TRBJ1-2, with D perhaps TRBD1 (5 bases). The CDR3 totals 14 residues. Deletions cut 5 bases from V and 3 bases from J, with 13 bases between. The germline V gene has CDR1 SEHNR and CDR2 FQNEAQ (reference sequence). CDR3 coding DNA: TGTGCCAGCAGCAAGGGTGGAGGGGACTATGGCTACACCTTC. It is translated as CASSKGGGDYGYTF.

Concerning this clonotype: The germline gene is not matched at one end of the junction; a read error may be the cause. The chain combines TRBV11-3 with TRBJ1-1; D ambiguous. This CDR3 contains 13 residues. From germline, CDR1 is SGHNT and CDR2 YENEEA. This CDR3 reads CVSSPTRNTEAFF. CDR3 nucleotides: TGTGTCAGCAGCCCCACAAGGAACACTGAAGCTTTCTTT.

This clonotype was seen many times. CDR3 in amino acids: CSVLRDGTGVSEQYF. CDR3 in DNA: TGCAGCGTTCTCAGGGACGGGACAGGGGTTTCCGAGCAGTACTTC. This chain connects TRBV29-1 to TRBJ2-7; the match to TRBD1 covers 10 bases. Germline loops: CDR1 SQVTM, CDR2 ANQGSEA. The CDR3 runs to 15 residues. Trimming at V came to 5 bases and at J to 6 bases, leaving 13 bases not matched to a gene.

This clonotype was seen a handful of times. This rearrangement joins TRBV20-1 to TRBJ2-6, with D perhaps TRBD1 (6 bases). CDR3 length: 14 amino acids. The germline V gene encodes CDR1 DFQATT and CDR2 SNEGSKA (reference sequence). The germline V and J ends were trimmed by 3 bases and 0 bases, with 6 bases remaining between them. This chain's CDR3 is CSASRGSGANVLTF. The CDR3 DNA is TGCAGTGCTAGCAGGGGCTCTGGGGCCAACGTCCTGACTTTC.

In nucleotides, the CDR3 is TGTGCCTTCTACCGGACTAGCGGGAGGTCCGGTGAGCAGTTCTTC. Translating it yields CAFYRTSGRSGEQFF. The chain is built from TRBV30 and TRBJ2-1; 14 nucleotides align to TRBD2. Germline V CDR1 and CDR2: GTSNPN, SVGIG (reference sequence). Unmatched junction bases numbered 11, after V lost 7 bases and J lost 9 bases. CDR3 size: 15 residues.

The sample holds many counts of this clonotype. The gene calls are TRBV12-3 or TRBV12-4 and TRBJ1-6; 10 bases map to TRBD1. This CDR3 is built from 17 residues. Trimming at V came to 0 bases and at J to 9 bases, leaving 8 bases not matched to a gene. The CDR3 nucleotides are TGTGCCAGCAGTTTAGCGGGACAGGGGACAATGCGTTCACCCCTCCACTTT. This codes for CASSLAGQGTMRSPLHF.

This clonotype was counted ten times or more. V is TRBV2 and J is TRBJ2-7, with TRBD1 matching over 8 bases. V lost 7 bases to trimming and J lost 5 bases; unmatched junction nucleotides: 10. This CDR3 spans 14 amino acids. In germline, CDR1 is SNHLY, CDR2 FYNNEI. The CDR3 spells CASTPDRVRNEQYF. In nucleotides, the CDR3 is TGTGCCAGCACCCCGGACAGGGTGAGGAACGAGCAGTACTTC.

This clonotype was recorded many times. The rearrangement joins TRBV3-1 to TRBJ2-1; unclear D gene. Trimming cost V 3 bases and J 0 bases, with 18 bases left between them. Germline loops: CDR1 LGHDT, CDR2 YNNKEL (reference sequence). The CDR3 totals 18 residues. Here the CDR3 DNA reads TGTGCCAGCAGCCAGACGGTGGCACCACAAAGCTCCTACAATGAGCAGTTCTTC. It is translated as CASSQTVAPQSSYNEQFF.